The 16 T cell receptor beta chains below all came from one sample that was sequenced in a study of blood T cell repertoires in COVID-19 (dated by TCRdb to 2020 to 2021). Libraries came from the immunoSEQ multiplex PCR assay. TCRdb stores this immuneACCESS table with in-frame sequences only. Part of the clones is absent; in the studies checked, under half of the shortfall reflects unresolved V genes, and no reason is known for the rest. The sample includes some 200,000 clones, with 80% to 85% observed a single time. The top ten hold around 2.7% of the sample. The sequencing sample was made of peripheral blood. These receptors were collected from a woman under 40 who had recovered from COVID-19.

In its sample, this clone was seen once. The chain's CDR3 is CASSPGTGKREQFF. The CDR3 DNA follows: TGTGCCAGCAGCCCCGGGACAGGGAAGCGCGAGCAGTTCTTC. The chain combines TRBV14 with TRBJ2-1; 9 nucleotides agree with TRBD1. After removal of 4 bases from V and 10 bases from J, the junction contained 8 bases not matched to a gene. Germline assignment: CDR1 SGHDN and CDR2 FVKESK. This CDR3 region has 14 residues.

The chain joins TRBV27 to TRBJ1-5, with unresolved D. Germline V gene lookup returns CDR1 MNHEY and CDR2 SMNVEV (reference sequence). The V and J ends lost 6 bases and 2 bases respectively, with 11 bases between them. CDR3 size: 14 residues. CDR3 sequence reads: CASSRSGGNQPQHF. CDR3 in DNA: TGTGCCAGCAGCCGATCCGGGGGCAATCAGCCCCAGCATTTT.

This chain links TRBV4-1 with TRBJ2-3; 7 bases map to TRBD2. CDR1 and CDR2 from the germline V gene are MGHRA and YSYEKL. V was clipped by 0 bases and J by 4 bases; unmatched bases: 10. This CDR3 spans 17 amino acids. DNA for the CDR3: TGCGCCAGCAGCCAAGAGGCGGGGGTCCTAACCCCAGATACGCAGTATTTT. Its translation is CASSQEAGVLTPDTQYF.

In this sample, this clone turned up a few times. The chain employs TRBV5-1 and TRBJ1-6; D not certain. The germline V gene has CDR1 SGHRS and CDR2 YFSETQ. The CDR3 consists of 17 residues. The V gene lost 2 bases and the J gene lost 0 bases, with 12 bases spanning the gap. Here the CDR3 reads CASSFGGPSSYNSPLHF. The CDR3 region has the DNA TGCGCCAGCAGCTTCGGAGGGCCCAGCTCCTATAATTCACCCCTCCACTTT. The full variable domain, its missing parts supplied by reference TRBV5-1 and TRBJ1-6, is KAGVTQTPRYLIKTRGQQVTLSCSPISGHRSVSWYQQTPGQGLQFLFEYFSETQRNKGNFPGRFSGRQFSNSRSEMNVSTLELGDSALYLCASSFGGPSSYNSPLHFGNGTRLTVT.

The chain employs TRBV13 and TRBJ2-1, with D possibly TRBD2 on 5 matching bases. The CDR3 extends over 12 amino acids. V shed 5 bases and J shed 4 bases, with 6 bases lying between them. Germline CDR1 PRHDT, CDR2 FYEKMQ (reference sequence). CDR3 in amino acids: CASSTRYNEQFF. CDR3 DNA: TGTGCCAGCAGCACTAGATACAATGAGCAGTTCTTC.

The chain employs TRBV12-5 and TRBJ2-1; 7 bases are shared with TRBD1. The germline V gene has CDR1 LGHNT and CDR2 FRNRAP. V lost 2 bases to trimming and J lost 9 bases; unmatched junction nucleotides: 10. The CDR3 runs 15 residues. The CDR3 loop reads CASGLNRGRLLEQFF. For the CDR3, the DNA is TGTGCTAGTGGTTTGAACAGGGGACGTCTACTTGAGCAGTTCTTC.

This clone was seen once. The rearrangement uses TRBV30 and TRBJ2-5, with TRBD2 as a possible D gene (6 bases). The CDR3 is 14 residues long. Trimming removed 7 bases at V and 2 bases at J, with 17 bases between. CDR1 GTSNPN and CDR2 SVGIG come from the germline V gene (reference sequence). In DNA, the CDR3 is TGTGCCTTGGAAACGGGACTCCTTCAAGAGACCCAGTACTTC. Residues: CALETGLLQETQYF.

This sequence joins TRBV28 and TRBJ1-2; D is undetermined. CDR3 length: 14 residues. Trimming pared 2 bases from V and 2 bases from J, leaving 9 bases between. Per the germline V gene, CDR1 is MDHEN and CDR2 is SYDVKM. The CDR3 region has the DNA TGTGCCAGCAGTTTAACCGGCGGAAACTATGGCTACACCTTC. Protein: CASSLTGGNYGYTF.

The chain couples TRBV3-1 (or the pseudogene TRBV3-2) to TRBJ1-5, with D possibly matching TRBD1 (5 bases). The germline V gene has CDR1 LGHDT and CDR2 YNNKEL (reference sequence). The V gene lost 8 bases and the J gene lost 0 bases, with 35 bases spanning the gap. CDR3 length: 22 residues. The CDR3 DNA sequence: TGTGCCAGCCCTCAAAGGTCCCCGCGGCGGTACGGAGGGAGGGGTAGCAATCAGCCCCAGCATTTT. This encodes CASPQRSPRRYGGRGSNQPQHF.

The chain has TRBV19 and TRBJ2-2; TRBD2 aligns across 12 bases. Germline trimming cut 2 bases from V and 1 base from J; bases unmatched to any gene: 8. Germline assignment: CDR1 LNHDA and CDR2 SQIVND (reference sequence). This CDR3 is 19 amino acids long. The CDR3 loop reads CASSITHLAGGLNTGELFF. CDR3 DNA sequence: TGTGCCAGTAGTATAACCCACCTAGCGGGAGGGTTGAACACCGGGGAGCTGTTTTTT.

The chain recombines TRBV28 with TRBJ1-5, with D possibly matching TRBD1 (6 bases). The CDR3 totals 15 residues. CDR1 is MDHEN and CDR2 is SYDVKM in the germline V gene. Trimming left V 8 bases short and J 2 bases short, with 16 bases between. CDR3 loop: CASSWGPGGNQPQHF. The CDR3 coding sequence is TGTGCCAGCTCGTGGGGGCCCGGAGGCAATCAGCCCCAGCATTTT.

The CDR3 spells CASSVGTGDRYEQYF. CDR3 sequence (DNA): TGTGCCAGCAGCGTAGGGACAGGGGACCGCTACGAGCAGTACTTC. This sequence joins TRBV9 and TRBJ2-7; the match to TRBD1 covers 9 bases. With V trimmed by 0 bases and J by 3 bases, 4 bases remained unmatched. Germline V lookup: CDR1 SGDLS, CDR2 YYNGEE. The CDR3 is 15 residues long.

The V gene is TRBV6-5, the J gene TRBJ1-1; D might be TRBD1 (5 bases). Germline CDR1 and CDR2: MNHEY and SVGAGI. V dropped 5 bases and J dropped 3 bases, with 16 bases sitting between them. The CDR3 has 15 residues. The CDR3 loop is CASSRLDSFDTEAFF. CDR3 bases: TGTGCCAGCAGTAGGCTCGACAGTTTCGACACTGAAGCTTTCTTT.

The chain joins TRBV12-5 to TRBJ2-3, with 8 bases that match TRBD1. The trim removed 5 bases at V and 4 bases at J, leaving 5 bases unmatched. The CDR3 sequence is 14 residues long. CDR1 and CDR2 (germline): LGHNT, FRNRAP. The CDR3 region has the DNA TGTGCTAGTGGTCCCGGACAGGGACCAGATACGCAGTATTTT. It yields the protein CASGPGQGPDTQYF.

V gene TRBV7-9 combines with J gene TRBJ1-1; D not resolved. The CDR3 runs 15 residues. Trimming took off 2 bases at V and 2 bases at J, with 12 bases between the two ends. CDR1 and CDR2 from the germline V gene are SEHNR and FQNEAQ (reference sequence). As DNA, the CDR3 is TGTGCCAGCAGCTTACCGGACTTGAGAAACACTGAAGCTTTCTTT. This translates into CASSLPDLRNTEAFF.

This chain joins TRBV29-1 and TRBJ2-6; D perhaps matches TRBD2 (7 bases). The germline gives CDR1 SQVTM, CDR2 ANQGSEA. Deletions cut 6 bases from V and 0 bases from J, with 15 bases between. CDR3 size: 16 residues. CDR3 loop: CSVSGTPHSGANVLTF. CDR3 nucleotide sequence: TGCAGCGTCAGCGGGACACCGCACTCTGGGGCCAACGTCCTGACTTTC.